Sequencing of this T cell receptor beta chain was carried out in a study of prognosis after radiotherapy for stage I lung cancer. Study-wide context: It was considered that all non-small cell lung cancer patients were medically inoperable. Distant metastases showed up in four patients after radiotherapy, at a median of about 7 months, while fewer than 17 showed no significant progression.

By two-round multiplex PCR, the TCR beta CDR3 was amplified from genomic DNA. The use of primers specific to each TRBV and TRBJ gene characterized first-round PCR. One entry per CDR3 protein, called by TCRdb with MiXCR from the multiplex PCR reads. The table shows 15,000 or so distinct CDR3 sequences, with around 30% occurring only once. To note about this clonotype: Its antigen is still unknown. A much larger clone sits a single nucleotide away, making a read error possible.

Germline V gene sequence: CDR1 MGHRA, CDR2 YSYEKL. CDR3 length: 14 amino acids. Study results and limitations: Lower Shannon entropy after stereotactic body radiation therapy was observed in patients who went on to develop distant metastases.

This sequence originates from a donor at least 50 years old with non-small cell lung cancer. Here the sequenced sample was PBMCs, taken before or after stereotactic body radiation therapy (not recorded which). This rearrangement joins TRBV4-1 to TRBJ2-7; maybe TRBD1 (5 bases). This chain's CDR3 is CSSSQDSQSYEQYF. In DNA form, the CDR3 reads TGCTCCAGCAGCCAAGACAGCCAGTCCTACGAGCAGTACTTC.